Given below is one T cell receptor (beta chain) in context. Its antigen is as yet unknown. The sample originates from a study of cytomegalovirus exposure and HLA in healthy donors. Study-wide context: An earlier analysis found some 100 million unique TCR beta sequences from approximately 200 million T cells. Some 80 million unique TCRs from HLA-typed donors were held in an early data release. Findings and caveats of the study: Based on reports, TCR beta sequences accurately predicted HLA-A and HLA-B alleles for most subjects.

PCR used 60 Vbeta primers and 13 Jbeta primers. Here immunoSEQ multiplex PCR was the method, and the copy in TCRdb shows in-frame clones only, minus some. The table lists approximately 100,000 clones. V gave up 9 bases and J gave up 0 bases; unmatched junction bases: 8. The length of the CDR3 is 16 residues. CDR1 and CDR2 from the germline V gene are LNHDA and SQIVND (reference sequence). This TCR came from a man aged 50-59 years in good health and CMV-seronegative. The chain is built from TRBV19 and TRBJ2-2, with 9 nucleotides matching TRBD2. Sequenced material: PBMCs. The CDR3 spells CASRKLAGSNTGELFF. CDR3 nucleotide sequence: TGTGCCAGCCGGAAACTAGCGGGCTCGAACACCGGGGAGCTGTTTTTT.